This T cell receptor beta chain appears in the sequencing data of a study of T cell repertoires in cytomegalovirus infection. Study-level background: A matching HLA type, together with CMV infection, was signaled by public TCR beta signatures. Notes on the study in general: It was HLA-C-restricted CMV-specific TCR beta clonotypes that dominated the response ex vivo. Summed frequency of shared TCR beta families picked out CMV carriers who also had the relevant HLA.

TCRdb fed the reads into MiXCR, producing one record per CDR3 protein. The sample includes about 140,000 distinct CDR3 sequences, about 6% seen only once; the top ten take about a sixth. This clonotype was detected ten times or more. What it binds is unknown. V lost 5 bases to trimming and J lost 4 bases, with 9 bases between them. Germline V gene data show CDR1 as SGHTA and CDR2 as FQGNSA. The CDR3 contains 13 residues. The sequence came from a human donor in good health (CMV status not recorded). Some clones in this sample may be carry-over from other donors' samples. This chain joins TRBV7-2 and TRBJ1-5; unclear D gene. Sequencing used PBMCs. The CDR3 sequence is CASSVDGNQPQHF. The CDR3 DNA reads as TGTGCCAGCAGCGTGGACGGAAATCAGCCCCAGCATTTT.